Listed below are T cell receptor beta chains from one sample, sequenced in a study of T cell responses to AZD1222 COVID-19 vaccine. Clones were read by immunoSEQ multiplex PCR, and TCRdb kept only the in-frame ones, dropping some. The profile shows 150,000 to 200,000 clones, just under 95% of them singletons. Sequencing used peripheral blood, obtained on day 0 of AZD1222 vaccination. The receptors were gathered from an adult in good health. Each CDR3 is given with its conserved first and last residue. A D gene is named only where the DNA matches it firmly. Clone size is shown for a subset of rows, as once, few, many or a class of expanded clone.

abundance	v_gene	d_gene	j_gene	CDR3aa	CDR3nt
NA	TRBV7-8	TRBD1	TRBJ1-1	CASSTGQGYTEAFF	TGTGCCAGCAGCACCGGACAGGGTTACACTGAAGCTTTCTTT
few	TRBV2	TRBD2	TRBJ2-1	CASSPMGLAGYNEQFF	TGTGCCAGCAGCCCTATGGGACTAGCGGGGTACAATGAGCAGTTCTTC
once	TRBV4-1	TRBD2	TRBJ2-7	CASSQEWLAGTHYEQYF	TGCGCCAGCAGCCAAGAATGGCTAGCGGGAACTCACTACGAGCAGTACTTC
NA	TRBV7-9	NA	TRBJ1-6	CASSLGGPPPGGSPLHF	TGTGCCAGCAGCTTGGGAGGTCCCCCCCCTGGGGGTTCACCCCTCCACTTT
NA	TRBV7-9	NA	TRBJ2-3	CASSLGILDTDTQYF	TGTGCCAGCAGCTTAGGAATTCTTGACACAGATACGCAGTATTTT
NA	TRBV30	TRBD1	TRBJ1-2	CAWRFKGGAGGYTF	TGTGCCTGGAGGTTTAAAGGGGGCGCGGGTGGCTACACCTTC
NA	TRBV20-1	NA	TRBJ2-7	CSASPRPYEQYF	TGCAGTGCTAGTCCCAGGCCCTACGAGCAGTACTTC
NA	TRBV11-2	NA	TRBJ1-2	CASSLDPRGAYGYTF	TGTGCCAGCAGCTTAGATCCGCGGGGAGCCTATGGCTACACCTTC
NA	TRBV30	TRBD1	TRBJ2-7	CAWSPHRGARFYEQYF	TGTGCCTGGAGTCCTCACAGGGGGGCGCGGTTCTACGAGCAGTACTTC
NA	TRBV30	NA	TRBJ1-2	CAWSVQGINYGYTF	TGTGCCTGGAGTGTACAAGGGATCAACTATGGCTACACCTTC
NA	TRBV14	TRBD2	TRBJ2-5	CASSQYGTSGQETQYF	TGTGCCAGCAGCCAGTATGGGACTAGCGGCCAAGAGACCCAGTACTTC
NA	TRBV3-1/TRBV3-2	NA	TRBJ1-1	CASSQEGGYDDTEAFF	TGTGCCAGCAGCCAAGAAGGAGGGTATGATGATACTGAAGCTTTCTTT
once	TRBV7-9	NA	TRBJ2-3	CASSLTGPADTQYF	TGTGCCAGCAGCCTGACGGGCCCGGCAGATACGCAGTATTTT
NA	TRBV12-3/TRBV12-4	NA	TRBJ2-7	CASSLRGPYEQYF	TGTGCCAGCAGTTTAAGGGGACCCTACGAGCAGTACTTC
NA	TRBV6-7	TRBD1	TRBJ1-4	CASSYGTGWVATNEKLFF	TGTGCCAGCAGTTACGGGACAGGGTGGGTTGCAACTAATGAAAAACTGTTTTTT